Shown below are 28 T cell receptor beta chains from a single sample sequenced in a study of beta chain features in type 1 diabetes. Study-wide results and limits: Shortening of TCRB CDR3s, moderate but significant, appeared in all four CD4+ subsets of Type 1 diabetes patients.

These receptors are not linked to any known antigen. As every portion of the isolated RNA was reverse transcribed, the sequencing read expressed TCRB transcripts. The repertoire was sequenced with immunoSEQ multiplex PCR; TCRdb's copy has only in-frame clones and lacks some. Seen here are hundreds of thousands of clones, about 13% observed once, and the top ten hold about 0.017%. Sequenced input: naive CD4+ T cells from blood. The origin of the receptors is a man aged 30 to 39 with type 1 diabetes.

This clone is a singleton in its sample. The chain uses TRBV6-1 and TRBJ1-1, with TRBD1 matching over 7 bases. The germline CDR1 and CDR2 sequences are MNHNS and SASEGT. The CDR3 runs 14 residues. J lost 0 bases, V lost 6 bases, and 4 bases had no gene match. This CDR3 reads CASRETGLNTEAFF. CDR3 bases: TGTGCCAGCAGGGAGACAGGGCTGAACACTGAAGCTTTCTTT.

The genes are TRBV11-2 and TRBJ1-1; the D gene is possibly TRBD1 (6 bases). V was cut by 4 bases and J by 2 bases, with 11 bases left in between. Germline V lookup: CDR1 SGHAT, CDR2 FQNNGV. There are 14 residues in the CDR3. The CDR3 protein is CASSSDSSNTEAFF. In DNA, the CDR3 is TGTGCCAGCAGCTCGGACAGCAGTAACACTGAAGCTTTCTTT.

V and J are TRBV6-5 and TRBJ2-7; perhaps TRBD2 as D (6 bases). CDR1 MNHEY and CDR2 SVGAGI come from the germline V gene. The CDR3 runs to 13 residues. V shed 6 bases and J shed 3 bases, with 12 bases lying between them. The DNA for the CDR3 is TGTGCCAGCAGACGGGACTTAAACTACGAGCAGTACTTC. Protein sequence: CASRRDLNYEQYF.

This sequence joins TRBV15 and TRBJ2-1; the match to TRBD2 covers 7 bases. The CDR3 has 16 residues. The J segment lost 1 base and the V segment lost 3 bases, leaving 6 bases of the junction unmatched. The V gene's germline CDR1 is LNHNV and CDR2 YYDKDF (reference sequence). The chain's CDR3 is CATSSLGRGSYNEQFF. Here the CDR3 DNA reads TGTGCCACCAGCAGTCTGGGGAGGGGTTCCTACAATGAGCAGTTCTTC.

This clone was observed a single time. This rearrangement joins TRBV6-6 to TRBJ2-1; possible D gene TRBD1, 5 bases. Trimming shortened V by 2 bases and J by 5 bases, and 7 bases separated the two germline ends. Germline assignment: CDR1 MNHNY and CDR2 SVGAGI (reference sequence). This CDR3 comprises 13 residues. The CDR3 DNA follows: TGTGCCAGCAGTTACGACAGCGACAATGAGCAGTTCTTC. This codes for CASSYDSDNEQFF.

This clone was seen a handful of times. V and J are TRBV15 and TRBJ1-2, with D perhaps TRBD1 (6 bases). V lost 3 bases to trimming and J lost 8 bases, with 19 bases between them. CDR1 LNHNV and CDR2 YYDKDF come from the germline V gene (reference sequence). There are 15 residues in the CDR3. The CDR3 nucleotides are TGTGCCACCAGCAGGATAACAGGGCAACTTGGGGGCTACACCTTC. Translated, it gives CATSRITGQLGGYTF.

The V and J genes are TRBV2 and TRBJ2-7; 8 bases match TRBD2. Looked up from germline, CDR1 is SNHLY and CDR2 is FYNNEI. V shed 1 base and J 5 bases; nucleotides not matched to a gene: 7. This CDR3 is built from 15 residues. The CDR3 bases are TGTGCCAGCAGTGAAGGACTAGCGAGGCTCCACGAGCAGTACTTC. Amino acid sequence: CASSEGLARLHEQYF.

This clone came up once. CDR3 in amino acids: CASRMTGSNGNTIYF. The DNA of the CDR3 is TGTGCCAGCAGAATGACAGGGTCTAATGGAAACACCATATATTTT. V is TRBV27 and J is TRBJ1-3; 7 bases match TRBD1. The V and J ends lost 6 bases and 3 bases, in that order; junction bases with no gene match: 8. The germline V gene encodes CDR1 MNHEY and CDR2 SMNVEV (reference sequence). There are 15 residues in the CDR3.

The chain combines TRBV30 with TRBJ1-1; unclear D gene. This CDR3 contains 13 residues. The ends were cut back, 5 bases at V and 3 bases at J, with 13 bases in the middle. Germline V gene lookup returns CDR1 GTSNPN and CDR2 SVGIG (reference sequence). In DNA, the CDR3 is TGTGCCTGGTCCGGAGCGGGCGACACTGAAGCTTTCTTT. Translated, it gives CAWSGAGDTEAFF.

In its sample, this clone was seen a few times. The rearrangement joins TRBV5-1 to TRBJ1-4, with 7 bases identical to TRBD1. CDR3 length equals 13 residues. Germline V lookup: CDR1 SGHRS, CDR2 YFSETQ. The junction had 1 base not matched to a gene; V was cut back by 2 bases and J by 6 bases. The CDR3 here is CASSLGTDEKLFF. The CDR3 DNA follows: TGCGCCAGCAGCTTAGGGACAGATGAAAAACTGTTTTTT.

The rearrangement uses TRBV10-3 and TRBJ1-4; 10 nucleotides align to TRBD1. CDR1 is ENHRY, CDR2 SYGVKD, per germline. The CDR3 consists of 12 residues. The junction had 4 bases not matched to a gene; V was cut back by 10 bases and J by 8 bases. The CDR3 DNA is TGTGCCACCGCGGGACAGGGGGAAAAACTGTTTTTT. Its translation: CATAGQGEKLFF.

There are a few counts of this clone. The chain recombines TRBV28 with TRBJ1-1, with D perhaps TRBD1 (5 bases). The V gene lost 8 bases and the J gene lost 1 base, with 8 bases spanning the gap. CDR3 length equals 12 residues. CDR1 and CDR2 from the germline V gene are MDHEN and SYDVKM. The CDR3: CASDDRNTEAFF. Written as DNA, the CDR3 is TGTGCCAGCGATGACAGGAACACTGAAGCTTTCTTT.

The rearrangement links TRBV15 to TRBJ2-2; D remains ambiguous. V shed 6 bases and J shed 6 bases, with 8 bases lying between them. There are 12 residues in the CDR3. The germline gives CDR1 LNHNV, CDR2 YYDKDF (reference sequence). The CDR3 spells CATSRPAGELFF. In nucleotides, the CDR3 is TGTGCCACCAGTAGACCCGCCGGGGAGCTGTTTTTT.

This chain links TRBV9 with TRBJ2-1; 7 nucleotides align to TRBD2. V shed 2 bases, J shed 5 bases, and the junction held 1 base outside the gene matches. CDR3 length: 13 amino acids. The germline gives CDR1 SGDLS, CDR2 YYNGEE. The CDR3 DNA is TGTGCCAGCAGCGTTCTAGCGGACAATGAGCAGTTCTTC. Its protein product is CASSVLADNEQFF.

The chain combines TRBV5-6 with TRBJ1-1, with unresolved D. The CDR3 runs to 15 residues. Between the trimmed V and J ends, which lost 2 bases and 9 bases, there was a span of 20 bases. CDR1 is SGHDT, CDR2 YYEEEE, per germline. Written as DNA, the CDR3 is TGTGCCAGCAGCTTTACAGTCCGAAGCCTGAGCAAAGCTTTCTTT. It encodes CASSFTVRSLSKAFF.

This clone was observed a handful of times. The chain is built from TRBV7-9 and TRBJ2-2; 10 nucleotides line up with TRBD2. V lost 4 bases, J lost 2 bases, and 4 bases stayed unmatched. The CDR3 has 16 amino acids. In germline, CDR1 is SEHNR, CDR2 FQNEAQ (reference sequence). This CDR3 is CASSSSGRGNTGELFF. The CDR3 nucleotides are TGTGCCAGCAGCTCGAGCGGGAGGGGTAACACCGGGGAGCTGTTTTTT.

The V call is TRBV7-9, the J call TRBJ2-3; TRBD2 agrees at 7 bases. V was clipped by 1 base and J by 4 bases; unmatched bases: 8. Germline loops: CDR1 SEHNR, CDR2 FQNEAQ (reference sequence). The CDR3 runs to 16 residues. The CDR3 here is CASSLVGGRGADTQYF. The DNA of the CDR3 is TGTGCCAGCAGCTTAGTTGGCGGGAGAGGGGCAGATACGCAGTATTTT.

This chain joins TRBV19 and TRBJ2-4, with D maybe TRBD2 (5 bases). CDR3 size: 16 residues. CDR1 LNHDA and CDR2 SQIVND come from the germline V gene (reference sequence). The germline V and J ends were trimmed by 10 bases and 2 bases, with 21 bases remaining between them. The CDR3 region is CATGRDRGETKNIQYF. DNA of the CDR3: TGTGCCACTGGACGGGATCGGGGTGAAACCAAAAACATTCAGTACTTC.

This chain joins TRBV7-3 and TRBJ2-3, with 9 nucleotides matching TRBD1. This CDR3 comprises 17 residues. With 5 bases clipped from V and 2 bases from J, the junction kept 11 bases outside the gene matches. Germline V gene sequence: CDR1 SGHTA, CDR2 FQGTGA. CDR3 nucleotide sequence: TGTGCCAGCAGCCCCACAGGGGGCTCGGGGCCCACAGATACGCAGTATTTT. Translating it yields CASSPTGGSGPTDTQYF.

This chain links TRBV5-1 with TRBJ1-1, with 7 bases that match TRBD1. Germline CDR1 reads SGHRS; CDR2 reads YFSETQ. J gave up 4 bases and V 0 bases, and 6 bases lay outside the gene matches. CDR3 length equals 15 residues. The CDR3 sequence is CASSLAPGGSTEAFF. The DNA for the CDR3 is TGCGCCAGCAGCTTGGCCCCAGGGGGAAGCACTGAAGCTTTCTTT.

This chain uses TRBV30 with TRBJ1-2, with D uncertain. V was shortened by 3 bases and J by 7 bases, with 9 bases between the two germline ends. This CDR3 has 11 residues. Germline CDR1 is GTSNPN and CDR2 is SVGIG (reference sequence). This CDR3 reads CAWSLAGGYTF. The DNA of the CDR3 is TGTGCCTGGAGCCTGGCGGGTGGCTACACCTTC.

The chain carries TRBV29-1 and TRBJ1-1; D remains unclear. CDR3 size: 13 residues. Germline V gives CDR1 SQVTM, CDR2 ANQGSEA. V lost 7 bases and J 2 bases, leaving 14 bases between the germline ends. The DNA for the CDR3 is TGCAGCGCCCCAGTGCAGTCAAACACTGAAGCTTTCTTT. This encodes CSAPVQSNTEAFF. Using reference TRBV29-1 and TRBJ1-1 for the parts outside the CDR3, the full variable domain is SAVISQKPSRDICQRGTSLTIQCQVDSQVTMMFWYRQQPGQSLTLIATANQGSEATYESGFVIDKFPISRPNLTFSTLTVSNMSPEDSSIYLCSAPVQSNTEAFFGQGTRLTVV.

The rearrangement uses TRBV5-1 and TRBJ2-5; 13 bases are a match to TRBD2. V shed 4 bases, J shed 4 bases, and the junction held 4 bases outside the gene matches. CDR3 length: 15 amino acids. From germline, CDR1 is SGHRS and CDR2 YFSETQ. CDR3 sequence (DNA): TGCGCCAGCAGCGAGGGACTAGCGGGATTAGAGACCCAGTACTTC. Residues: CASSEGLAGLETQYF. Full variable domain (outside the CDR3, taken from reference TRBV5-1 and TRBJ2-5): KAGVTQTPRYLIKTRGQQVTLSCSPISGHRSVSWYQQTPGQGLQFLFEYFSETQRNKGNFPGRFSGRQFSNSRSEMNVSTLELGDSALYLCASSEGLAGLETQYFGPGTRLLVL.

The sample holds a few counts of this clone. The V and J genes are TRBV18 and TRBJ1-1; 10 nucleotides line up with TRBD1. Trimming at V came to 3 bases and at J to 3 bases, leaving 4 bases not matched to a gene. The CDR3 covers 15 residues. In germline, CDR1 is KGHSH, CDR2 LQKENI. As DNA, the CDR3 is TGTGCCAGCTCACCGACAGGGGGCCCGGACACTGAAGCTTTCTTT. Translation: CASSPTGGPDTEAFF.

This clone was detected a few times. The chain links TRBV19 to TRBJ1-3; D uncertain. V lost 3 bases to trimming and J lost 1 base, with 13 bases between them. CDR1 is LNHDA, CDR2 SQIVND, per germline (reference sequence). The CDR3 loop spans 16 amino acids. This CDR3 reads CASSIGVSLSGNTIYF. In DNA form, the CDR3 reads TGTGCCAGTAGTATCGGGGTCAGCCTTTCTGGAAACACCATATATTTT. The whole variable domain, filled in from reference TRBV19 and TRBJ1-3, reads DGGITQSPKYLFRKEGQNVTLSCEQNLNHDAMYWYRQDPGQGLRLIYYSQIVNDFQKGDIAEGYSVSREKKESFPLTVTSAQKNPTAFYLCASSIGVSLSGNTIYFGEGSWLTVV.

This clone was seen a handful of times. This chain connects TRBV7-9 to TRBJ2-2; 8 nucleotides match TRBD1. The CDR3 consists of 14 residues. Germline values: CDR1 SEHNR, CDR2 FQNEAQ (reference sequence). The junction had 2 bases not matched to a gene; V was cut back by 3 bases and J by 5 bases. DNA of the CDR3: TGTGCCAGCAGCTTTACAGGGGGAACCGGGGAGCTGTTTTTT. It translates to CASSFTGGTGELFF.

The chain carries TRBV9 and TRBJ1-2; 7 nucleotides agree with TRBD1. CDR1 and CDR2 from the germline V gene are SGDLS and YYNGEE. Germline trimming cut 2 bases from V and 7 bases from J; bases unmatched to any gene: 8. This CDR3 contains 14 residues. CDR3 sequence: CASSVQGGGGGYTF. The CDR3 DNA sequence: TGTGCCAGCAGCGTCCAGGGGGGAGGTGGTGGCTACACCTTC.

A few counts support this clone. The chain links TRBV28 to TRBJ2-7; weak D call: TRBD2 (6 bases). The germline V gene has CDR1 MDHEN and CDR2 SYDVKM. This CDR3 comprises 13 residues. Trimming removed 6 bases from V and 2 bases from J, with 11 bases in between. For the CDR3, the DNA is TGTGCCAGCAGCCGGGACTTCACCTACGAGCAGTACTTC. Translated, it gives CASSRDFTYEQYF.